What follows are 22 T cell receptor beta chains derived from one specimen sequenced in a study of OX40 agonist ivuxolimab in advanced cancers. The protocol was immunoSEQ multiplex PCR, while the TCRdb copy is restricted to in-frame clones and leaves out a portion. The sample yields 70,000 to 95,000 clones, 87% seen once. The sequenced sample was CD4+ or CD8+ T cells sorted from blood, obtained in a trial of the OX40 agonist ivuxolimab. These receptors originate from an adult with an advanced solid tumor such as melanoma, head and neck, liver or kidney cancer.

The CDR3 reads CASSQDRADEQYF. In DNA form, the CDR3 reads TGTGCCAGCAGTCAGGACAGGGCCGACGAGCAGTACTTC. The chain carries TRBV5-6 and TRBJ2-7, with 8 bases identical to TRBD1. Germline loops: CDR1 SGHDT, CDR2 YYEEEE. The CDR3 is 13 residues long. J gave up 5 bases and V 5 bases, and 6 bases lay outside the gene matches.

This sequence joins TRBV5-4 and TRBJ2-7, with 7 bases matching TRBD1. Per germline, CDR1 SGHNT and CDR2 YYREEE (reference sequence). The CDR3 extends over 14 amino acids. With 8 bases clipped from V and 7 bases from J, the junction kept 15 bases outside the gene matches. CDR3 residues: CASHPGQPDREQYF. The CDR3 nucleotides read TGTGCCAGTCATCCGGGACAGCCTGATCGGGAGCAGTACTTC.

V and J are TRBV19 and TRBJ2-6; D may be TRBD2 (6 bases). V lost 4 bases to trimming and J lost 1 base, with 14 bases between them. Germline loops: CDR1 LNHDA, CDR2 SQIVND (reference sequence). The CDR3 runs to 17 residues. The CDR3 reads CASSTGTGVSGANVLTF. The DNA for the CDR3 is TGTGCCAGTAGTACCGGGACGGGGGTTTCTGGGGCCAACGTCCTGACTTTC.

CDR3 nucleotides: TGTGCCACCAGCAGAGAAGGCGGGGCGCCAGATACGCAGTATTTT. Protein product: CATSREGGAPDTQYF. V and J are TRBV15 and TRBJ2-3, with a tentative D call TRBD2 (6 bases). CDR3 length equals 15 residues. V was trimmed by 0 bases and J by 4 bases, leaving 11 bases between them. Germline loops: CDR1 LNHNV, CDR2 YYDKDF (reference sequence).

J is TRBJ2-1 and V is TRBV11-2, with 7 bases identical to TRBD2. Unmatched junction bases numbered 11, after V lost 7 bases and J lost 8 bases. CDR1 and CDR2 (germline): SGHAT, FQNNGV. CDR3 length: 14 residues. Written as DNA, the CDR3 is TGTGCCAGCACCCTGACTAGCATTTCCCATGAGCAGTTCTTC. This gives the protein CASTLTSISHEQFF.

The V call is TRBV19, the J call TRBJ2-7; 7 bases map to TRBD2. Losses at the gene ends were 5 bases for V and 2 bases for J; bases not matched to a gene: 3. The CDR3 is 13 amino acids. CDR1 and CDR2 (germline): LNHDA, SQIVND (reference sequence). CDR3 loop: CASSPRGAYEQYF. CDR3 coding DNA: TGTGCCAGTAGTCCCCGGGGGGCCTACGAGCAGTACTTC.

The gene calls are TRBV5-5 and TRBJ2-5; TRBD2 aligns across 15 bases. V lost 0 bases, J lost 4 bases, and 1 base stayed unmatched. CDR3 length equals 16 residues. Germline V gives CDR1 SGHKS, CDR2 YYEKEE (reference sequence). The CDR3 nucleotides read TGTGCCAGCAGCTTGGGGACTAGCGGGAGGGTAGAGACCCAGTACTTC. This sequence encodes CASSLGTSGRVETQYF.

The chain recombines TRBV15 with TRBJ1-5; the D is unclear. This CDR3 spans 15 amino acids. V shed 0 bases and J shed 4 bases, with 10 bases lying between them. Germline V gene sequence: CDR1 LNHNV, CDR2 YYDKDF (reference sequence). The CDR3 coding sequence is TGTGCCACCAGCAGAGATCTTGGGCCTAATCAGCCCCAGCATTTT. It codes for CATSRDLGPNQPQHF.

Turning to this clone: Other DNA sequences in the same sample also yield this CDR3. The chain joins TRBV27 to TRBJ1-5, with D perhaps matching TRBD1 (5 bases). The CDR3 runs 13 residues. Germline CDR1 MNHEY, CDR2 SMNVEV (reference sequence). With 3 bases removed from V and 7 bases from J, the gap between germline ends came to 10 bases. CDR3 in DNA: TGTGCCAGCAGTTTTTCTGACAGCCAGCCCCAGCATTTT. This gives the protein CASSFSDSQPQHF.

The genes are TRBV4-1 and TRBJ1-5; 7 bases match TRBD1. V trimming: 1 base; J trimming: 2 bases; junction bases outside the gene matches: 5. Germline lookup yields CDR1 MGHRA and CDR2 YSYEKL. This CDR3 is 16 amino acids long. CDR3 nucleotides: TGCGCCAGCAGCCAAGTAGGGGGCATGGGCAATCAGCCCCAGCATTTT. Encoded protein: CASSQVGGMGNQPQHF.

The rearrangement links TRBV10-3 to TRBJ1-6; possible D gene TRBD1, 5 bases. The germline V gene has CDR1 ENHRY and CDR2 SYGVKD. V was cut by 6 bases and J by 1 base, with 7 bases left in between. The CDR3 contains 14 residues. CDR3 nucleotide sequence: TGTGCCATCAGCACAGGTTCCTATAATTCACCCCTCCACTTT. The encoded protein is CAISTGSYNSPLHF.

The CDR3 here is CASSLVKDRQETQYF. The CDR3 DNA reads TGTGCCAGCAGCTTAGTAAAGGACCGCCAAGAGACCCAGTACTTC. The chain links TRBV7-2 to TRBJ2-5; D is unresolved. The CDR3 length is 15 residues. V gave up 1 base and J gave up 1 base, with 10 bases separating them. Germline-derived CDR1 and CDR2 are SGHTA and FQGNSA.

The chain links TRBV5-6 to TRBJ2-7, with a tentative D call TRBD1 (6 bases). Between the trimmed V and J ends, which lost 2 bases and 8 bases, there was a span of 17 bases. Looked up from germline, CDR1 is SGHDT and CDR2 is YYEEEE. The CDR3 is made up of 14 amino acids. The CDR3: CASSFGQWDKQQYF. CDR3 nucleotide sequence: TGTGCCAGCAGCTTTGGACAGTGGGATAAGCAGCAGTACTTC.

The chain combines TRBV19 with TRBJ2-7; D might be TRBD1 (6 bases). The CDR3 is made up of 14 amino acids. The germline V and J ends were trimmed by 5 bases and 2 bases, with 13 bases remaining between them. Germline V lookup: CDR1 LNHDA, CDR2 SQIVND (reference sequence). The CDR3 protein is CASSLFPGAYEQYF. For the CDR3, the DNA is TGTGCCAGTAGTTTATTCCCAGGGGCCTACGAGCAGTACTTC.

Concerning this clone itself: The sample carries other DNA sequences with the same CDR3. CDR3 sequence: CASSLGHQETQYF. The CDR3 DNA follows: TGTGCCAGCAGCTTAGGGCATCAAGAGACCCAGTACTTC. V gene TRBV7-6 combines with J gene TRBJ2-5; D is ambiguous. V shed 1 base and J shed 2 bases, with 5 bases lying between them. CDR1 and CDR2 from the germline V gene are SGHVS and FNYEAQ. This CDR3 has 13 residues.

This clone has just a few counts. V and J are TRBV7-8 and TRBJ1-5, with 7 bases fitting TRBD1. This CDR3 contains 15 residues. Losses at the gene ends were 0 bases for V and 4 bases for J; bases not matched to a gene: 3. CDR1 and CDR2 (germline): SGHVS, FQNEAQ. The chain's CDR3 is CASSLAGRGNQPQHF. For the CDR3, the DNA is TGTGCCAGCAGCTTAGCGGGCAGGGGGAATCAGCCCCAGCATTTT. The whole variable domain, remainder taken from reference TRBV7-8 and TRBJ1-5, is GAGVSQSPRYKVAKRGQDVALRCDPISGHVSLFWYQQALGQGPEFLTYFQNEAQLDKSGLPSDRFFAERPEGSVSTLKIQRTQQEDSAVYLCASSLAGRGNQPQHFGDGTRLSIL.

As to this clone: This sample also contains other DNA sequences that code for the same CDR3. The chain links TRBV5-6 to TRBJ1-5, with unresolved D. This CDR3 contains 14 residues. Trimming shortened V by 0 bases and J by 0 bases, and 4 bases separated the two germline ends. The germline gives CDR1 SGHDT, CDR2 YYEEEE. The CDR3 DNA follows: TGTGCCAGCAGCTTGGGGCTTAGCAATCAGCCCCAGCATTTT. As protein: CASSLGLSNQPQHF.

The chain recombines TRBV7-2 with TRBJ2-7; 11 bases agree with TRBD2. The germline CDR1 and CDR2 sequences are SGHTA and FQGNSA. Trimming removed 5 bases from V and 3 bases from J; junction bases left unmatched: 6. This CDR3 region has 15 residues. DNA of the CDR3: TGTGCCAGCAGCACACCTAGCGGGGGGCTCTACGAGCAGTACTTC. This gives the protein CASSTPSGGLYEQYF.

This sequence joins TRBV10-3 and TRBJ1-5; D is undetermined. Germline V CDR1 and CDR2: ENHRY, SYGVKD. The CDR3 spans 16 residues. Trimming took off 3 bases at V and 1 base at J, with 13 bases between the two ends. CDR3: CAISEFGGNSNQPQHF. The CDR3 DNA follows: TGTGCCATCAGTGAATTTGGAGGGAACAGCAATCAGCCCCAGCATTTT.

The chain employs TRBV6-1 and TRBJ2-5; the D gene could be TRBD1 or TRBD2 (5 bases each). Germline V CDR1 and CDR2: MNHNS, SASEGT. The ends were cut back, 1 base at V and 5 bases at J, with 8 bases in the middle. The CDR3 totals 13 residues. The CDR3 bases are TGTGCCAGCAGTGAAGGGGGGTGGGAGACCCAGTACTTC. It encodes CASSEGGWETQYF.

This clone was observed once. The V gene is TRBV30, the J gene TRBJ1-1; D unclear. V was shortened by 2 bases and J by 7 bases, with 11 bases between the two germline ends. This CDR3 is built from 12 residues. In germline, CDR1 is GTSNPN, CDR2 SVGIG (reference sequence). The CDR3 protein is CAWSPPWSEAFF. CDR3 DNA: TGTGCCTGGAGTCCACCGTGGAGTGAAGCTTTCTTT.

The chain carries TRBV14 and TRBJ2-2; 9 bases match TRBD2. Per germline, CDR1 SGHDN and CDR2 FVKESK. V lost 0 bases to trimming and J lost 10 bases; unmatched junction nucleotides: 9. CDR3 length: 16 amino acids. The CDR3 loop reads CASSQDWRGGPVELFF. The CDR3 DNA reads as TGTGCCAGCAGCCAAGATTGGCGGGGGGGCCCCGTGGAGCTGTTTTTT.